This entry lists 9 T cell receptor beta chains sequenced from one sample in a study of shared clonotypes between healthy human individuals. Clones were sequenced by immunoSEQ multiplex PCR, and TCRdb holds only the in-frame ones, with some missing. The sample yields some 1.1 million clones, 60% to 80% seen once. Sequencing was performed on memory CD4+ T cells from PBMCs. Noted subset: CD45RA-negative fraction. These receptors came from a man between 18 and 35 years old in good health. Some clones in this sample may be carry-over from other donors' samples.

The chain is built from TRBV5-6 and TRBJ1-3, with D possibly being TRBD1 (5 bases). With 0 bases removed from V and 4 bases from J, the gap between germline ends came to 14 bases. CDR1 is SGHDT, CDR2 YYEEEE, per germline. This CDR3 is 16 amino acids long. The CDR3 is CASSLGPRGSGNTIYF. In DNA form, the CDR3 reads TGTGCCAGCAGCTTGGGGCCGCGGGGGTCAGGAAACACCATATATTTT.

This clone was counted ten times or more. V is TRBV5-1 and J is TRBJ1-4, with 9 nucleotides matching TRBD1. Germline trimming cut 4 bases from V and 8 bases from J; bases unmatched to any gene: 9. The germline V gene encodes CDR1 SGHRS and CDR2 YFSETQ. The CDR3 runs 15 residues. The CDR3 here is CASSVQTGGGEKLFF. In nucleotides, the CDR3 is TGCGCCAGCAGCGTACAGACAGGGGGTGGCGAAAAACTGTTTTTT.

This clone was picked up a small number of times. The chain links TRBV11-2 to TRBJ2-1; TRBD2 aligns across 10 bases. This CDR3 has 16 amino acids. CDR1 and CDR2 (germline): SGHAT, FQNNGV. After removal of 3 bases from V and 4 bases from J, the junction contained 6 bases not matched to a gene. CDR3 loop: CASSFRLAGMYNEQFF. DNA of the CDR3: TGTGCCAGCAGCTTTAGACTAGCGGGCATGTACAATGAGCAGTTCTTC.

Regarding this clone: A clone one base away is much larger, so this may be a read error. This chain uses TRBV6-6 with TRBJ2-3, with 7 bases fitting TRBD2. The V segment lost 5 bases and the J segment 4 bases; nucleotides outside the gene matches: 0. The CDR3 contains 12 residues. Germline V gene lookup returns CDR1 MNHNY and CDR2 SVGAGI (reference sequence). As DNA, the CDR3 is TGTGCCAGCAGTGGGGGGGCAGATACGCAGTATTTT. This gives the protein CASSGGADTQYF.

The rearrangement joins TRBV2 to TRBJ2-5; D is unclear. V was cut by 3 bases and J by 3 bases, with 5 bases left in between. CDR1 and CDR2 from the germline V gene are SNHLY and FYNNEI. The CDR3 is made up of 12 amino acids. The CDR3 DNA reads TGTGCCAGCAGTGACTGGGAAGAGACCCAGTACTTC. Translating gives CASSDWEETQYF.

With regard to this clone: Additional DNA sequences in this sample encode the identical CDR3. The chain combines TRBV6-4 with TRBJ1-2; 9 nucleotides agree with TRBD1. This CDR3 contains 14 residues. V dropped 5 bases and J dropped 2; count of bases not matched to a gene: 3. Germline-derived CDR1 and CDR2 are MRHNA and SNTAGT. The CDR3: CASSPGTGNYGYTF. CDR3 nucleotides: TGTGCCAGCAGTCCCGGGACAGGGAACTATGGCTACACCTTC.

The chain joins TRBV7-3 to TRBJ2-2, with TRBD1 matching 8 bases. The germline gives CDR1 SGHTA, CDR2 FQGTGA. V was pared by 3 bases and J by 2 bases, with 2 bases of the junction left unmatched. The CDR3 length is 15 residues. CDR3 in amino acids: CASSLTGANTGELFF. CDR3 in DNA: TGTGCCAGCAGCTTGACAGGGGCCAACACCGGGGAGCTGTTTTTT.

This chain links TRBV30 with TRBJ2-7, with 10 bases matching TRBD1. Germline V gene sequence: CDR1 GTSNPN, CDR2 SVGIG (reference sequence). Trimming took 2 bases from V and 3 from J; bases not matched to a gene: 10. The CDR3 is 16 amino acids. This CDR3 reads CAWSPPWGQGSYEQYF. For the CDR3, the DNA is TGTGCCTGGAGTCCACCGTGGGGACAGGGGAGCTACGAGCAGTACTTC.

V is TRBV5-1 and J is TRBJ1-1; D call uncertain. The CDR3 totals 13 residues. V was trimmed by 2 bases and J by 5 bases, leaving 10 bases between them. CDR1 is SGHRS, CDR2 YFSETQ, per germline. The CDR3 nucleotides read TGCGCCAGCAGCTTTGACGGAGGGACTGAAGCTTTCTTT. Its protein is CASSFDGGTEAFF.